This T cell receptor beta chain emerged from a study of blood T cell repertoires in COVID-19. Using immunoSEQ multiplex PCR, the repertoire was profiled, and TCRdb retains in-frame clones only, with some absent. The sample has 150,000 or so clones, roughly 80% seen once; the top ten hold approximately 9%. Germline assignment: CDR1 MNHEY and CDR2 SVGAGI. The CDR3 runs to 15 residues. V was pared by 4 bases and J by 5 bases, with 7 bases of the junction left unmatched. This sequence was found in a woman between 45 and 60 years old with active or convalescent COVID-19. This chain uses TRBV6-5 with TRBJ2-2, with 7 bases aligning to TRBD2. Specimen: peripheral blood. The CDR3 sequence is CASSLGRGETGELFF. Here the CDR3 DNA reads TGTGCCAGCAGTTTAGGTCGGGGGGAAACCGGGGAGCTGTTTTTT.